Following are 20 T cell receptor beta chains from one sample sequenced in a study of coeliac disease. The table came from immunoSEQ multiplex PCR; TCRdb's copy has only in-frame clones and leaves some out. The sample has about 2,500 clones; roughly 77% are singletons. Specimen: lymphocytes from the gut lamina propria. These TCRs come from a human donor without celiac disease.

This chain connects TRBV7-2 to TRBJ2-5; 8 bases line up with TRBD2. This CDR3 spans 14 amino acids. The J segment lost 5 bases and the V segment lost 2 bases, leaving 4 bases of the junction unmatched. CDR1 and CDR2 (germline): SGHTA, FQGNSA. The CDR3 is CASSLSTSAETQYF. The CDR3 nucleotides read TGTGCCAGCAGCTTATCGACTAGCGCGGAGACCCAGTACTTC.

The CDR3 loop is CASSREGQINTGELFF. The CDR3 nucleotides read TGTGCCAGCAGCAGAGAGGGACAGATCAACACCGGGGAGCTGTTTTTT. The chain combines TRBV5-8 with TRBJ2-2; 7 bases align to TRBD1. Trimming cost V 4 bases and J 2 bases; bases outside gene matches: 8. The germline V gene encodes CDR1 SGHTS and CDR2 YDEGEE. The CDR3 loop spans 16 amino acids.

DNA for the CDR3: TGTGCCAGCAGCCCCCGGGGGGGGCCTGATACGCAGTATTTT. Amino acid sequence: CASSPRGGPDTQYF. The rearrangement links TRBV5-4 to TRBJ2-3; 8 positions match TRBD2. The junction had 7 bases not matched to a gene; V was cut back by 4 bases and J by 6 bases. The length of the CDR3 is 14 residues. Germline CDR1 and CDR2: SGHNT and YYREEE (reference sequence).

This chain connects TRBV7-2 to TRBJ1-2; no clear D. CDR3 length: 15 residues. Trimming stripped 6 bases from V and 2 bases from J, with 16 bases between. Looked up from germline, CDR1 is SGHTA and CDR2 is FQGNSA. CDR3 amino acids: CASSSISTGNYGYTF. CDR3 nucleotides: TGTGCCAGCAGTTCAATATCGACGGGAAACTATGGCTACACCTTC.

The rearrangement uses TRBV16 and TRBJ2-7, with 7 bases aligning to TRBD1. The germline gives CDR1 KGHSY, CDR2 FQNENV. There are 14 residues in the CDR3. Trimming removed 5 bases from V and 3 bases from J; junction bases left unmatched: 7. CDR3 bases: TGTGCCAGCAGCAGCCCGGACAGGAGCTACGAGCAGTACTTC. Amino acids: CASSSPDRSYEQYF.

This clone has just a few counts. CDR3 amino acids: CASSPTKPGETQYF. In DNA form, the CDR3 reads TGTGCCAGTAGTCCCACAAAACCGGGAGAGACCCAGTACTTC. The V and J genes are TRBV19 and TRBJ2-5; no firm D call. CDR3 length: 14 residues. Germline values: CDR1 LNHDA, CDR2 SQIVND (reference sequence). V was clipped by 5 bases and J by 4 bases, with 14 bases between them.

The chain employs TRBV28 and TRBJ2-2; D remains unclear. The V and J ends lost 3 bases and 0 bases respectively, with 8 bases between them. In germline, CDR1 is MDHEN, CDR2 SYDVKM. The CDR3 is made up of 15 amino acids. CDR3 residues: CASSFAAANTGELFF. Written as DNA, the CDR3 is TGTGCCAGCAGTTTCGCGGCCGCGAACACCGGGGAGCTGTTTTTT.

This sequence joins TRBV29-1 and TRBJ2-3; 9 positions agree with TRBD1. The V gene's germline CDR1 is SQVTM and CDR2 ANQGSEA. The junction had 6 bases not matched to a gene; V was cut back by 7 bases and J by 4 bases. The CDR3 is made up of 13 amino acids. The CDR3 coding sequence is TGCAGCGGACAGGGGGATAGGCCAGATACGCAGTATTTT. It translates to CSGQGDRPDTQYF.

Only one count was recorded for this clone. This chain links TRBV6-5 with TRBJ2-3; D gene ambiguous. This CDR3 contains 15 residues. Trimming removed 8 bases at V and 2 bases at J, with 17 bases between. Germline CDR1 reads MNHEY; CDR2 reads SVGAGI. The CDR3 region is CASRLASTSTDTQYF. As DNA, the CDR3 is TGTGCCAGCCGCCTGGCTTCCACATCCACAGATACGCAGTATTTT.

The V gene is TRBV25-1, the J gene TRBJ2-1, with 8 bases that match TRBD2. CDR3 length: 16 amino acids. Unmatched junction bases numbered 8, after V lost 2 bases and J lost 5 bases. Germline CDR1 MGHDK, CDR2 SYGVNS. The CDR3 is CASSEVRLAGDNEQFF. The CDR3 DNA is TGTGCCAGCAGTGAAGTTAGGCTAGCGGGTGACAATGAGCAGTTCTTC.

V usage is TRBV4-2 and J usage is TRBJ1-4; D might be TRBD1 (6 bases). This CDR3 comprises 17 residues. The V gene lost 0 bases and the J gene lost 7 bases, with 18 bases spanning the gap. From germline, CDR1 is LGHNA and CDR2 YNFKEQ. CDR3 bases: TGTGCCAGCAGCCAAGACCTAGGGGGAATCGGTAGTGAAAAACTGTTTTTT. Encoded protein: CASSQDLGGIGSEKLFF.

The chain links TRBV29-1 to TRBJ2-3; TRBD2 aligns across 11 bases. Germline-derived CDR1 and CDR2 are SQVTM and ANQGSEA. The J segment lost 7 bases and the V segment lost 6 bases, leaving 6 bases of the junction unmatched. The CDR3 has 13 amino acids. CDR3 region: CSVPGTSGNTQYF. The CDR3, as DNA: TGCAGCGTCCCCGGGACTAGCGGAAATACGCAGTATTTT.

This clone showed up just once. CDR3 in amino acids: CAWTAGGETQYF. CDR3 sequence (DNA): TGTGCCTGGACGGCGGGGGGAGAGACCCAGTACTTC. The chain joins TRBV30 to TRBJ2-5; 8 bases align to TRBD2. This CDR3 has 12 amino acids. V lost 4 bases and J lost 4; bases outside the gene matches: 2. From germline, CDR1 is GTSNPN and CDR2 SVGIG (reference sequence).

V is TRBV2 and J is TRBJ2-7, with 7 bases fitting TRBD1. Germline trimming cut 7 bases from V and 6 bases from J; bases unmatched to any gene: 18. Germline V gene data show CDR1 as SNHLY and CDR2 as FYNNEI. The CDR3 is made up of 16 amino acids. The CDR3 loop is CASMDRQGGTAAEQYF. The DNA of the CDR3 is TGTGCCAGCATGGACCGACAGGGCGGCACGGCGGCCGAGCAGTACTTC.

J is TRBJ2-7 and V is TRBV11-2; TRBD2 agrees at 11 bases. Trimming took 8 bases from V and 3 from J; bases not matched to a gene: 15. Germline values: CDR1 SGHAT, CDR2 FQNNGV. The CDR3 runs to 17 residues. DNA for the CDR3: TGTGCCAGCCGACGGGCATTAGCGGGAGGGTTCGTCTACGAGCAGTACTTC. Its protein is CASRRALAGGFVYEQYF.

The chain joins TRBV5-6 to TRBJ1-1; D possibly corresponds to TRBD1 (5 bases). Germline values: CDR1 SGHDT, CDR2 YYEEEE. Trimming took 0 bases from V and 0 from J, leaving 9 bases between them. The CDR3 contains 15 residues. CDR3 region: CASSLGGLLNTEAFF. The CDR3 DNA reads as TGTGCCAGCAGCTTGGGGGGACTCCTGAACACTGAAGCTTTCTTT.

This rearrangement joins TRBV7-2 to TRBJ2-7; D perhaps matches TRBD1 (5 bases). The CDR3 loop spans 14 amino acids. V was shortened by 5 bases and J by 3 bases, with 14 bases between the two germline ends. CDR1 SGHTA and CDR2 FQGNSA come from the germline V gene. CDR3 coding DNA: TGTGCCAGCAGCCCAGACAGAAGTAACTACGAGCAGTACTTC. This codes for CASSPDRSNYEQYF.

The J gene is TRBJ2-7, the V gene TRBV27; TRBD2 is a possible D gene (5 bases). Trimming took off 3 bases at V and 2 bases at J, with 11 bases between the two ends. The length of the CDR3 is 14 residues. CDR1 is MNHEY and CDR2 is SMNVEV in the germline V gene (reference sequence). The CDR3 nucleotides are TGTGCCAGCAGTTTTCTCAGCGGCCCCTACGAGCAGTACTTC. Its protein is CASSFLSGPYEQYF.

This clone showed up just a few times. The CDR3 DNA follows: TGTGCCAGCAGCCAGCTAAGTCCGGGACAGACTTTTTCACCCCTCCACTTT. Its protein is CASSQLSPGQTFSPLHF. The chain uses TRBV4-2 and TRBJ1-6; 7 bases map to TRBD1. CDR3 length equals 17 residues. The germline CDR1 and CDR2 sequences are LGHNA and YNFKEQ. V was pared by 3 bases and J by 9 bases, with 14 bases of the junction left unmatched.

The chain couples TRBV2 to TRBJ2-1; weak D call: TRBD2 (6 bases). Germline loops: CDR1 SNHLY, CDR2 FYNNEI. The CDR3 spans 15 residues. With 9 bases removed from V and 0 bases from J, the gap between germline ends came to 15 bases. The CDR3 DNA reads TGTGCCAGTCGTCTGGGCGGGAACTCCTACAATGAGCAGTTCTTC. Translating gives CASRLGGNSYNEQFF.